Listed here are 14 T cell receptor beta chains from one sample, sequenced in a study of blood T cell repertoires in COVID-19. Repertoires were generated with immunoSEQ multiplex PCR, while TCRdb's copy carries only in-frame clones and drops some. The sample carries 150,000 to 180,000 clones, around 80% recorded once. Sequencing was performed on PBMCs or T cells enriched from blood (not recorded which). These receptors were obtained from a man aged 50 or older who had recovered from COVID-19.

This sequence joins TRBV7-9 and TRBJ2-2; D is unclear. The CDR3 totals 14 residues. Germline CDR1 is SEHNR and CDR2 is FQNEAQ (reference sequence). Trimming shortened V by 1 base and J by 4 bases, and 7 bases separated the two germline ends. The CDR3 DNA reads TGTGCCAGCAGCTTAGTCAGAGGCACCGGGGAGCTGTTTTTT. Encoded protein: CASSLVRGTGELFF.

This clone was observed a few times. In DNA, the CDR3 is TGTGCCAGCAGTTTCGACAGGGGCCTGCCCCTCCACTTT. It specifies CASSFDRGLPLHF. The J gene is TRBJ1-6, the V gene TRBV6-2 or TRBV6-3; TRBD1 aligns across 8 bases. Germline CDR1 is MNHEY and CDR2 is SVGEGT. With V trimmed by 4 bases and J by 13 bases, 6 bases remained unmatched. The CDR3 contains 13 residues.

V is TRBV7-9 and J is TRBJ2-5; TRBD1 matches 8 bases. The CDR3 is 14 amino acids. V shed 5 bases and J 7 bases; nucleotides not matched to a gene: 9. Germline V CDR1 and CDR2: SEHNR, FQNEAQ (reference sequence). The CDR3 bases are TGTGCCAGCAGCCAAGGACAGGGAAGGGTGACCCAGTACTTC. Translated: CASSQGQGRVTQYF. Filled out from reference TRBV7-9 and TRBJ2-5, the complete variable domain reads DTGVSQNPRHKITKRGQNVTFRCDPISEHNRLYWYRQTLGQGPEFLTYFQNEAQLEKSRLLSDRFSAERPKGSFSTLEIQRTEQGDSAMYLCASSQGQGRVTQYFGPGTRLLVL.

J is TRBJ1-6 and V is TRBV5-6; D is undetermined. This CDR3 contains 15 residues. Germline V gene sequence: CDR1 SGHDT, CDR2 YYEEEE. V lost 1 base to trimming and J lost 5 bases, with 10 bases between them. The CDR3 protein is CASSLIGQDNSPLHF. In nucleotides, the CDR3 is TGTGCCAGCAGCTTGATCGGCCAGGATAATTCACCCCTCCACTTT.

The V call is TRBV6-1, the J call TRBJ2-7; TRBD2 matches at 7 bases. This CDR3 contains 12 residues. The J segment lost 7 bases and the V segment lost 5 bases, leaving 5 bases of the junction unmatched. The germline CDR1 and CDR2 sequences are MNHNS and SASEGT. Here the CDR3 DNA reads TGTGCCAGCAGTTCAGCGGGGAAAGAGCAGTACTTC. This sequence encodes CASSSAGKEQYF.

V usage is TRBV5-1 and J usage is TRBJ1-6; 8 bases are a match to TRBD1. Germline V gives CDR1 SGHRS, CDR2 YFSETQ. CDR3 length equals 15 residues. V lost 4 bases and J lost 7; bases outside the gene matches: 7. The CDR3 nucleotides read TGCGCCAGCAGCCTAGGACAGGGTACAAATTCACCCCTCCACTTT. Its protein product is CASSLGQGTNSPLHF.

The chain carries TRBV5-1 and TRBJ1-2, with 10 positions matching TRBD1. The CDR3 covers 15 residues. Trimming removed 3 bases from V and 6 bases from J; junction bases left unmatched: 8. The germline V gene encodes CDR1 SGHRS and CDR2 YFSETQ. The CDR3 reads CASSSGTGELNGYTF. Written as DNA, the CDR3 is TGCGCCAGCAGCTCTGGGACAGGGGAATTAAATGGCTACACCTTC.

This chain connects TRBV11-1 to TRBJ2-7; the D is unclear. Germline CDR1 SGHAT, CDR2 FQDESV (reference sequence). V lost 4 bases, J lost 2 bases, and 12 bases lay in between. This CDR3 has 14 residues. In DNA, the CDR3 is TGTGCCAGCAGCTCAGGCCGTTCGGCCTACGAGCAGTACTTC. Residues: CASSSGRSAYEQYF.

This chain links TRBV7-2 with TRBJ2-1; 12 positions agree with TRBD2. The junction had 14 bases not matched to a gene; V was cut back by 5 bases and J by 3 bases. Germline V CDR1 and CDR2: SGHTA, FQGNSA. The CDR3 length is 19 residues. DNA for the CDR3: TGTGCCAGCAGCCCCTCTAGCGGGGGGGCAACACCTCTCTACAATGAGCAGTTCTTC. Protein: CASSPSSGGATPLYNEQFF.

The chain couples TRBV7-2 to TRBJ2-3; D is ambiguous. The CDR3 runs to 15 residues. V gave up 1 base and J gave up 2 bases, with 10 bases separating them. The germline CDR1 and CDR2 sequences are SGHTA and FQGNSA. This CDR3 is CASSLVAQYTDTQYF. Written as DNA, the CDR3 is TGTGCCAGCAGCTTAGTTGCACAATACACAGATACGCAGTATTTT. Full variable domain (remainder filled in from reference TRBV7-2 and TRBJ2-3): GAGVSQSPSNKVTEKGKDVELRCDPISGHTALYWYRQSLGQGLEFLIYFQGNSAPDKSGLPSDRFSAERTGGSVSTLTIQRTQQEDSAVYLCASSLVAQYTDTQYFGPGTRLTVL.

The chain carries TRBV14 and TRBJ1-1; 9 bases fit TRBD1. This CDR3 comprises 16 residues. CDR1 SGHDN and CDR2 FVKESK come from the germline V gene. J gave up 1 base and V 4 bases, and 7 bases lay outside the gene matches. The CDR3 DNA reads TGTGCCAGCAGCCTGGACAGGGGCATATGGAACACTGAAGCTTTCTTT. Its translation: CASSLDRGIWNTEAFF.

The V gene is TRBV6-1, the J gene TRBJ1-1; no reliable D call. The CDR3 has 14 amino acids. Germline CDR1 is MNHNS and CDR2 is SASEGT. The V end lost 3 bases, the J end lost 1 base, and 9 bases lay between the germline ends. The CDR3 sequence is CASSDRLQNTEAFF. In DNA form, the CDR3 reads TGTGCCAGCAGTGATCGACTTCAGAACACTGAAGCTTTCTTT.

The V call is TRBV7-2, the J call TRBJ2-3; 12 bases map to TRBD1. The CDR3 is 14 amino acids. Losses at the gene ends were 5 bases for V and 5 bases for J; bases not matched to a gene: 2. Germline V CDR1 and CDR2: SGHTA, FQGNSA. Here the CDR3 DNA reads TGTGCCAGCAGCCGGGACAGGGGGCGAGATACGCAGTATTTT. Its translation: CASSRDRGRDTQYF.

CDR3 sequence (DNA): TGTGCCAGCTCACAACAGGGCCGAAATCAGCCCCAGCATTTT. Its translation is CASSQQGRNQPQHF. This chain links TRBV18 with TRBJ1-5; D might be TRBD1 (6 bases). CDR3 length: 14 amino acids. From germline, CDR1 is KGHSH and CDR2 LQKENI. Between the trimmed V and J ends, which lost 4 bases and 4 bases, there was a span of 11 bases.